This T cell receptor (beta chain) was captured by sequencing in a study of response to subunit inactivated influenza vaccine. This clonotype was recorded at least ten times. Antigen: not known. V was pared by 7 bases and J by 2 bases, with 15 bases of the junction left unmatched. CDR1 and CDR2 (germline): DFQATT, SNEGSKA (reference sequence). CDR3 length: 16 residues. TCRdb ran MiXCR on the RT-PCR reads and lists one entry per CDR3 protein. This sample has about half a million distinct CDR3 sequences, with around 25% found just once. Study-wide points: There was a suggestion from the authors that each seasonal influenza vaccination recruits few new T cells.

The receptor's source is a man aged 50 or older who received an inactivated influenza vaccine. The chain couples TRBV20-1 to TRBJ2-3; TRBD1 aligns across 7 bases. The specimen was CD4+ T cells sorted from PBMCs, collected roughly 5 days after vaccination. The CDR3 region has the DNA TGCAGTGGCATCAGAGGAGGCCAGGGGGTCACAGATACGCAGTATTTT. Translation gives CSGIRGGQGVTDTQYF.